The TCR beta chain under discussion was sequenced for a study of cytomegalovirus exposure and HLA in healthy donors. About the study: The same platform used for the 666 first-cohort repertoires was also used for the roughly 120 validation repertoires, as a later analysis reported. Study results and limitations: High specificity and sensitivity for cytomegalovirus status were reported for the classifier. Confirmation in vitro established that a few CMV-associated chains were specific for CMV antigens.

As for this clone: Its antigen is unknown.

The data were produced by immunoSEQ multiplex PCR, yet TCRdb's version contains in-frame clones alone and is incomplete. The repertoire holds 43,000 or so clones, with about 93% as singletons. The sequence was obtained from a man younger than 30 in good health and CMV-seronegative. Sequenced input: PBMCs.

CDR3 in amino acids: CASSPRGVHEQYF. For the CDR3, the DNA is TGTGCCAGCAGCCCCCGTGGAGTTCACGAGCAGTACTTC. This chain joins TRBV9 and TRBJ2-7; D not resolved. Deletions cut 4 bases from V and 5 bases from J, with 13 bases between. This CDR3 region has 13 residues. Germline assignment: CDR1 SGDLS and CDR2 YYNGEE.